The 25 T cell receptor beta chains given below trace back to one sample, sequenced in a study of T cells in Graves' hyperthyroidism and ophthalmopathy (dated by TCRdb to the late 2010s). Preparation of the library involved multiplex PCR. Sequencing instrument: Illumina HiSeq 2000. The TCR beta CDR3 regions were amplified from the RNA transcripts. For the first round of RT-PCR on the TCR CDR3, the HTBI primer set was used together with the Qiagen OneStep RT-PCR kit. TCRdb reanalyzed the raw reads on its own, using fastp at Q25 for trimming and MiXCR for clone calling, and kept in-frame beta chains. Rows with a matching CDR3 protein are joined into one entry that keeps the most common DNA and genes. Across this sample there are hundreds of thousands of distinct CDR3 sequences, with approximately 36% seen only once. The ten largest clones take up about a third of the sample. The specimen sequenced was blood. The receptor set was obtained from a woman aged 40-49 years with Graves' hyperthyroidism.

This clonotype was found once. Because the CDR3 is missing its conserved closing phenylalanine or tryptophan, this is likely a read error. The chain is built from TRBV5-1 and TRBJ2-7; D may be TRBD1 or TRBD2 (5 bases each). This CDR3 is 14 amino acids long. Germline assignment: CDR1 SGHRS and CDR2 YFSETQ. CDR3 nucleotide sequence: TGTGCCAGCAGCTTCACGGGGCCATTCTACGAGCAGTACCTC. Translated: CASSFTGPFYEQYL.

This clonotype was detected ten times or more. The V gene is TRBV10-3, the J gene TRBJ2-7; D gene uncertain. V was cut by 6 bases and J by 1 base, with 10 bases left in between. Looked up from germline, CDR1 is ENHRY and CDR2 is SYGVKD. The CDR3 is 13 residues long. This CDR3 reads CAIRSTASYEQYF. The DNA of the CDR3 is TGTGCCATCAGGTCAACAGCTTCCTACGAGCAGTACTTC.

In this sample, this clonotype turned up many times. The CDR3 here is CAAGAMNTEAFF. In DNA form, the CDR3 reads TGTGCCGCAGGGGCAATGAACACTGAAGCTTTCTTT. The chain has TRBV12-3 or TRBV12-4 and TRBJ1-1, with a possible D match to TRBD1 (6 bases). The CDR3 consists of 12 residues. Trimming left V 11 bases short and J 0 bases short, with 10 bases between.

The gene calls are TRBV29-1 and TRBJ2-3, with TRBD2 matching over 8 bases. Germline lookup yields CDR1 SQVTM and CDR2 ANQGSEA. V shed 5 bases and J 4 bases; nucleotides not matched to a gene: 11. There are 15 residues in the CDR3. CDR3 sequence: CSVLPQRELADTQYF. For the CDR3, the DNA is TGCAGCGTTCTACCCCAGCGGGAGCTTGCAGATACGCAGTATTTT.

This chain links TRBV19 with TRBJ2-2; no clear D. Germline CDR1 reads LNHDA; CDR2 reads SQIVND (reference sequence). The V end lost 1 base, the J end lost 0 bases, and 9 bases lay between the germline ends. CDR3 size: 16 residues. This CDR3 is CASSIAARPNTGELFF. The CDR3 region has the DNA TGTGCCAGTAGTATAGCGGCCAGGCCGAACACCGGGGAGCTGTTTTTT.

J is TRBJ1-2 and V is TRBV7-3, with a weak D call TRBD1 (6 bases). CDR3 size: 13 residues. Deletions cut 1 base from V and 8 bases from J, with 11 bases between. Per germline, CDR1 SGHTA and CDR2 FQGTGA. The CDR3 protein is CASSLRGARGYTF. CDR3 in DNA: TGTGCCAGCAGCTTAAGGGGGGCGCGGGGCTACACCTTC.

In this sample, this clonotype turned up many times. The CDR3: CASTPGSGNTEAFF. In DNA, the CDR3 is TGTGCCAGCACCCCGGGGTCTGGGAACACTGAAGCTTTCTTT. The chain links TRBV12-3 or TRBV12-4 to TRBJ1-1; D remains ambiguous. Trimming removed 7 bases from V and 1 base from J, with 13 bases in between. There are 14 residues in the CDR3.

Many counts were recorded for this clonotype. One end of the junction varies from germline; a read error may be responsible. This chain uses TRBV7-9 with TRBJ2-2; 10 bases line up with TRBD1. Germline CDR1 is SEHNR and CDR2 is FQNEAQ (reference sequence). This CDR3 comprises 15 residues. The CDR3 loop is CASSLGQGGTGELFF. The DNA for the CDR3 is TGCGCCAGCAGCCTCGGACAGGGGGGCACCGGGGAGCTGTTTTTT. Full variable domain (outside the CDR3, taken from reference TRBV7-9 and TRBJ2-2): DTGVSQNPRHKITKRGQNVTFRCDPISEHNRLYWYRQTLGQGPEFLTYFQNEAQLEKSRLLSDRFSAERPKGSFSTLEIQRTEQGDSAMYLCASSLGQGGTGELFFGEGSRLTVL.

This clonotype was recorded many times. J is TRBJ1-1 and V is TRBV2; no definite D call. This CDR3 is 13 amino acids long. The ends were cut back, 7 bases at V and 1 base at J, with 10 bases in the middle. Germline V gene data show CDR1 as SNHLY and CDR2 as FYNNEI. CDR3 amino acids: CASNGETNTEAFF. The CDR3, as DNA: TGTGCCAGCAATGGAGAAACGAACACTGAAGCTTTCTTT. Full variable domain (remainder filled in from reference TRBV2 and TRBJ1-1): EPEVTQTPSHQVTQMGQEVILRCVPISNHLYFYWYRQILGQKVEFLVSFYNNEISEKSEIFDDQFSVERPDGSNFTLKIRSTKLEDSAMYFCASNGETNTEAFFGQGTRLTVV.

V and J are TRBV12-3 or TRBV12-4 and TRBJ1-5, with D possibly TRBD1 on 5 matching bases. V was cut by 6 bases and J by 7 bases, with 16 bases left in between. The CDR3 loop spans 14 amino acids. This CDR3 is CASRLGPQRQPQHF. DNA for the CDR3: TGTGCCAGCAGACTGGGGCCGCAGCGGCAGCCCCAGCATTTT.

The gene calls are TRBV15 and TRBJ2-7; 7 positions match TRBD1. CDR1 and CDR2 from the germline V gene are LNHNV and YYDKDF (reference sequence). This CDR3 region has 16 residues. Trimming took 4 bases from V and 4 from J; bases not matched to a gene: 13. The CDR3 coding sequence is TGTGCCACCAGCAACCCAACGGGAACAGGGGAATACGAGCAGTACTTC. This gives the protein CATSNPTGTGEYEQYF.

The chain recombines TRBV2 with TRBJ1-2; TRBD1 agrees at 10 bases. Trimming removed 7 bases from V and 3 bases from J; junction bases left unmatched: 2. Germline V gene lookup returns CDR1 SNHLY and CDR2 FYNNEI. The CDR3 has 13 amino acids. CDR3 protein: CASIGTGDYGYTF. The DNA for the CDR3 is TGTGCCAGCATTGGGACAGGGGACTATGGCTACACCTTC. Together with reference TRBV2 and TRBJ1-2, the CDR3 gives the full variable domain: EPEVTQTPSHQVTQMGQEVILRCVPISNHLYFYWYRQILGQKVEFLVSFYNNEISEKSEIFDDQFSVERPDGSNFTLKIRSTKLEDSAMYFCASIGTGDYGYTFGSGTRLTVV.

V usage is TRBV20-1 and J usage is TRBJ1-1, with TRBD1 matching 7 bases. The germline V gene encodes CDR1 DFQATT and CDR2 SNEGSKA (reference sequence). V trimming: 5 bases; J trimming: 1 base; junction bases outside the gene matches: 4. CDR3 length: 13 residues. The CDR3 here is CSASGTENTEAFF. As DNA, the CDR3 is TGCAGTGCTTCCGGGACAGAGAACACTGAAGCTTTCTTT.

This clonotype was observed many times. J is TRBJ2-7 and V is TRBV19; tentatively, D is TRBD2 (5 bases). The CDR3 is 14 residues long. Germline V gene lookup returns CDR1 LNHDA and CDR2 SQIVND (reference sequence). V was shortened by 4 bases and J by 5 bases, with 15 bases between the two germline ends. The CDR3 DNA follows: TGTGCCAGTAGTAGGAGCGGAGGCCCCCACGAGCAGTACTTC. Its protein is CASSRSGGPHEQYF.

This CDR3 reads CASSSQGPGRQVYGYTF. For the CDR3, the DNA is TGTGCCAGCAGCTCCCAAGGGCCCGGACGGCAAGTCTATGGCTACACCTTC. The chain is built from TRBV7-2 and TRBJ1-2; D gene uncertain. The CDR3 covers 17 residues. V lost 4 bases and J 4 bases, leaving 22 bases between the germline ends. Germline V gene sequence: CDR1 SGHTA, CDR2 FQGNSA.

This clonotype was picked up a small number of times. The V call is TRBV6-5, the J call TRBJ1-6; 7 nucleotides align to TRBD1. The trim removed 7 bases at V and 8 bases at J, leaving 14 bases unmatched. The CDR3 is 16 residues long. Germline CDR1 MNHEY, CDR2 SVGAGI. DNA for the CDR3: TGTGCCAGCACCCGGGACAGACCCTCGGGCGATTCACCCCTCCACTTT. Its translation is CASTRDRPSGDSPLHF.

As regards this clonotype: This may arise from a read error, as a much more abundant clone is one base away. The rearrangement joins TRBV7-9 to TRBJ2-2; D assignment may be TRBD1 or TRBD2 (5 bases each). The CDR3 extends over 16 amino acids. The V gene's germline CDR1 is SEHNR and CDR2 FQNEAQ (reference sequence). The CDR3 loop is CASSPWQGLSTGELLF. CDR3 bases: TGTGCCAGCAGCCCCTGGCAGGGCCTAAGTACCGGGGAGCTGCTTTTT.

This clonotype was detected only a few times. The V call is TRBV28, the J call TRBJ1-6; D is unresolved. The germline V gene has CDR1 MDHEN and CDR2 SYDVKM. CDR3 length: 14 amino acids. The germline V and J ends were trimmed by 2 bases and 7 bases, with 9 bases remaining between them. In nucleotides, the CDR3 is TGTGCCAGCAGTTTACACGGCGTAAATTCACCCCTCCACTTT. Its translation is CASSLHGVNSPLHF.

This clonotype was counted at least ten times. This chain joins TRBV29-1 and TRBJ1-1; the D is unclear. The CDR3 is made up of 11 amino acids. V was shortened by 7 bases and J by 1 base, with 7 bases between the two germline ends. Germline-derived CDR1 and CDR2 are SQVTM and ANQGSEA. In DNA form, the CDR3 reads TGCAGCGGGTCGGAGAACACTGAAGCTTTCTTT. Translating it yields CSGSENTEAFF.

The chain combines TRBV12-3 or TRBV12-4 with TRBJ1-6; D gene uncertain. V was cut by 9 bases and J by 5 bases, with 14 bases left in between. This CDR3 is built from 14 residues. In DNA, the CDR3 is TGTGCCAGTGGACCGGGCCCCAATAATTCACCCCTCCACTTT. Translating it yields CASGPGPNNSPLHF.

This clonotype was counted at least ten times. This rearrangement joins TRBV4-1 to TRBJ2-7; D is unclear. The CDR3 is 13 amino acids. The ends were cut back, 7 bases at V and 0 bases at J, with 10 bases in the middle. CDR1 MGHRA and CDR2 YSYEKL come from the germline V gene. CDR3 amino acids: CASTSTASYEQYF. The CDR3 coding sequence is TGCGCCAGCACCTCGACGGCCTCCTACGAGCAGTACTTC.

This clonotype was seen ten or more times. The chain carries TRBV7-2 and TRBJ2-7; D is possibly TRBD1 (5 bases). This CDR3 has 13 amino acids. Trimming removed 0 bases at V and 3 bases at J, with 6 bases between. Germline V gene lookup returns CDR1 SGHTA and CDR2 FQGNSA. CDR3 sequence: CASSLARDYEQYF. The DNA for the CDR3 is TGTGCCAGCAGCTTAGCCAGGGACTACGAGCAGTACTTC.

V gene TRBV10-3 combines with J gene TRBJ1-4, with a weak D call TRBD1 (6 bases). Germline-derived CDR1 and CDR2 are ENHRY and SYGVKD. The CDR3 contains 15 residues. The germline V and J ends were trimmed by 5 bases and 5 bases, with 15 bases remaining between them. The CDR3 region has the DNA TGTGCCATCAGTTACGGAGCAGGGGAGAATGAAAAACTGTTTTTT. It translates to CAISYGAGENEKLFF.

V usage is TRBV20-1 and J usage is TRBJ2-5; possibly TRBD2 for D (6 bases). The CDR3 covers 15 residues. Germline V gene data show CDR1 as DFQATT and CDR2 as SNEGSKA (reference sequence). With 6 bases removed from V and 0 bases from J, the gap between germline ends came to 17 bases. The CDR3 spells CSAGPGGENQETQYF. In DNA form, the CDR3 reads TGCAGTGCCGGCCCTGGCGGGGAAAACCAAGAGACCCAGTACTTC.

This clonotype was seen repeatedly, ten times or more. The chain combines TRBV7-9 with TRBJ1-2, with 7 bases fitting TRBD1. V shed 4 bases and J 2 bases; nucleotides not matched to a gene: 4. In germline, CDR1 is SEHNR, CDR2 FQNEAQ (reference sequence). The CDR3 is 14 residues long. The CDR3: CASSSTTGNYGYTF. The CDR3 DNA reads as TGTGCCAGCAGCTCGACGACAGGGAACTATGGCTACACCTTC.